The T cell receptor (beta chain) under discussion was sequenced for a study of identical twins. In this sample, this clonotype turned up many times. V was pared by 1 base and J by 5 bases, with 11 bases between. The germline V gene encodes CDR1 SGHTA and CDR2 FQGNSA. The length of the CDR3 is 15 residues. One entry per CDR3 protein results from TCRdb running MiXCR on the 5' RACE reads. The sample lists 350,000 to 450,000 distinct CDR3 sequences, about 18% occurring once. Sequenced material: naive T cells sorted from blood. This sequence originates from a man aged 50 or older in good health. The chain combines TRBV7-2 with TRBJ2-2; D might be TRBD2 (6 bases). CDR3 nucleotide sequence: TGTGCCAGCAGCTTAGTGGGGGGAAGGACCGGGGAGCTGTTTTTT. Translation: CASSLVGGRTGELFF.